This T cell receptor (beta chain) was captured in a study of T cell responses to AZD1222 COVID-19 vaccine. Sequencing used immunoSEQ multiplex PCR; TCRdb keeps in-frame clones, though not all of them. The sample gives 90,000 to 120,000 clones, 92% of which show up once; 8.5% to 10% is in the top ten. Broader study findings: Spike-specific TCRs gained breadth and depth after people received two AZD1222 doses. Per reports, nearly half of all spike-specific TCRs target regions that are unmutated in variants. Repertoires were sampled only after the peak T cell response. Only a handful of AZD1222 recipients tested seropositive at baseline.

Germline V gene lookup returns CDR1 LNHDA and CDR2 SQIVND (reference sequence). With V trimmed by 6 bases and J by 8 bases, 13 bases remained unmatched. The length of the CDR3 is 15 residues. This clone appeared once. Its antigen is not identified. The chain combines TRBV19 with TRBJ2-1; 7 nucleotides align to TRBD2. The starting material was peripheral blood, obtained 28 days after the second AZD1222 dose. This sequence originates from an adult who received the AZD1222 COVID-19 vaccine. The CDR3: CASSPSGGRAHEQFF. The CDR3 DNA reads as TGTGCCAGTAGCCCCTCGGGGGGAAGGGCCCATGAGCAGTTCTTC.